This T cell receptor (beta chain) was recorded in a study of monozygotic twins with inflammatory bowel disease. A template switching step added UMIs, each with a 6-nucleotide sample barcode. From the 5' RACE reads, TCRdb lists one entry per CDR3 protein and no DNA. This table holds about 380,000 distinct CDR3 sequences. There are 16 residues in the CDR3. Germline V gene data show CDR1 as SGHRS and CDR2 as YFSETQ. The chain links TRBV5-1 to TRBJ2-4; TCRdb picks TRBD1, but there is no DNA to check that call. This sequence was found in a human donor with ulcerative colitis or Crohn's disease, or a healthy co-twin of an affected twin (not recorded which). Sequenced material: blood. The CDR3 sequence: CASSFSGSGSKNIQYF.